Below, 30 T cell receptor beta chains from the same sample are listed, as sequenced in a study of neurological immune-mediated disorders. MiXCR, run by TCRdb on the 5' RACE reads, gives a single entry per CDR3 protein. The sample shows tens of thousands of distinct CDR3 sequences, approximately 7.2% of them seen only once. Specimen: CD4+ T cells from blood. Source of these receptors: a man aged 50-59 years in good health.

This clonotype came up many times. The J gene is TRBJ2-7, the V gene TRBV25-1; TRBD2 is a possible D gene (5 bases). The CDR3 sequence is 15 residues long. V shed 6 bases and J shed 0 bases, with 15 bases lying between them. Per germline, CDR1 MGHDK and CDR2 SYGVNS. In DNA, the CDR3 is TGTGCCAGCAGGATTCGACGGGAACCCTCCTACGAGCAGTACTTC. It translates to CASRIRREPSYEQYF.

This clonotype was detected ten times or more. The chain couples TRBV28 to TRBJ2-1; no clear D. The CDR3 loop spans 12 amino acids. Germline CDR1 reads MDHEN; CDR2 reads SYDVKM. The V and J ends lost 2 bases and 9 bases respectively, with 8 bases between them. CDR3 DNA sequence: TGTGCCAGCAGTTTAATTGGCGGTGAGCAGTTCTTC. Amino acid sequence: CASSLIGGEQFF.

This clonotype was observed at least ten times. The gene calls are TRBV29-1 and TRBJ1-1; no clear D. Trimming stripped 4 bases from V and 0 bases from J, with 9 bases between. The CDR3 contains 13 residues. CDR1 is SQVTM and CDR2 is ANQGSEA in the germline V gene. CDR3 in amino acids: CSVVRLMNTEAFF. For the CDR3, the DNA is TGCAGCGTTGTAAGACTCATGAACACTGAAGCTTTCTTT.

This clonotype was seen repeatedly, ten times or more. This chain links TRBV2 with TRBJ2-3; D unresolved. The CDR3 contains 12 residues. V was shortened by 4 bases and J by 5 bases, with 7 bases between the two germline ends. Germline V gene lookup returns CDR1 SNHLY and CDR2 FYNNEI. CDR3: CASSGMEDTQYF. The DNA for the CDR3 is TGTGCCAGCAGTGGGATGGAAGATACGCAGTATTTT.

This clonotype was counted many times. This chain uses TRBV6-5 with TRBJ1-2; D possibly corresponds to TRBD1 (5 bases). The CDR3 sequence is 12 residues long. In germline, CDR1 is MNHEY, CDR2 SVGAGI. The V gene lost 0 bases and the J gene lost 13 bases, with 12 bases spanning the gap. The chain's CDR3 is CASSYSGTPSTF. DNA for the CDR3: TGTGCCAGCAGTTACTCGGGGACCCCTAGCACCTTC.

This clonotype was detected ten times or more. V is TRBV12-3 or TRBV12-4 and J is TRBJ2-5, with 7 bases that match TRBD1. V gave up 4 bases and J gave up 2 bases; unmatched junction bases: 4. The CDR3 contains 14 residues. The CDR3 DNA follows: TGTGCCAGCAGTTCGGGACAGTTGCAAGAGACCCAGTACTTC. Its translation: CASSSGQLQETQYF.

This clonotype was counted ten times or more. V is TRBV7-2 and J is TRBJ2-1; D unclear. The germline V gene has CDR1 SGHTA and CDR2 FQGNSA. This CDR3 contains 13 residues. V lost 5 bases to trimming and J lost 2 bases, with 7 bases between them. The CDR3 is CASSGVPYNEQFF. CDR3 DNA sequence: TGTGCCAGCAGCGGAGTCCCCTACAATGAGCAGTTCTTC.

This clonotype was detected many times. J is TRBJ1-5 and V is TRBV28; 11 bases are a match to TRBD1. The germline V gene encodes CDR1 MDHEN and CDR2 SYDVKM. This CDR3 is built from 17 residues. Unmatched junction bases numbered 12, after V lost 5 bases and J lost 6 bases. The CDR3 DNA reads as TGTGCCAGCAGTCAACTCAGGACAGGGGGCAGCGGTCAGCCCCAGCATTTT. The encoded protein is CASSQLRTGGSGQPQHF.

The table lists this clonotype with many counts. The V and J genes are TRBV20-1 and TRBJ2-1, with D perhaps being TRBD1 or TRBD2 (5 bases each). V was trimmed by 1 base and J by 6 bases, leaving 16 bases between them. The CDR3 contains 15 residues. Germline V gene data show CDR1 as DFQATT and CDR2 as SNEGSKA (reference sequence). The CDR3 DNA reads TGCAGTGCTAGAGTGGCGGTGGGGGATTCCAATGAGCAGTTCTTC. Amino acids: CSARVAVGDSNEQFF.

This clonotype was counted many times. The chain carries TRBV11-2 and TRBJ2-5; TRBD2 matches 14 bases. CDR3 length: 17 amino acids. Unmatched junction bases numbered 7, after V lost 2 bases and J lost 5 bases. Germline V gene sequence: CDR1 SGHAT, CDR2 FQNNGV. The CDR3 DNA follows: TGTGCCAGCAGCTTAAGACTAGCGGGAGGGCCGCGGGAGACCCAGTACTTC. Protein: CASSLRLAGGPRETQYF.

This clonotype was found many times. The chain employs TRBV6-2 or TRBV6-3 and TRBJ2-1, with 9 bases that match TRBD2. The trim removed 2 bases at V and 2 bases at J, leaving 4 bases unmatched. CDR1 and CDR2 from the germline V gene are MNHEY and SVGEGT. The CDR3 is 16 residues long. CDR3 coding DNA: TGTGCCAGCAGTTACGGGCGGGAGGGCCCCTACAATGAGCAGTTCTTC. Translated: CASSYGREGPYNEQFF.

This clonotype was seen many times. The rearrangement uses TRBV7-2 and TRBJ2-7, with 11 bases aligning to TRBD2. Germline V lookup: CDR1 SGHTA, CDR2 FQGNSA. V lost 4 bases, J lost 7 bases, and 9 bases stayed unmatched. The CDR3 runs 15 residues. The DNA for the CDR3 is TGTGCCAGCAGCTCTTTAGCGGGAGGGCCGAGAGAGCAGTACTTC. Amino acids: CASSSLAGGPREQYF.

This clonotype was seen many times. This chain links TRBV2 with TRBJ1-1; possible D gene TRBD1, 5 bases. Deletions cut 6 bases from V and 4 bases from J, with 18 bases between. The germline V gene has CDR1 SNHLY and CDR2 FYNNEI. The CDR3 covers 15 residues. The CDR3 sequence is CASRRGKGRVTEAFF. CDR3 coding DNA: TGTGCCAGCAGAAGGGGAAAGGGGCGCGTCACTGAAGCTTTCTTT.

This clonotype was picked up many times. The chain has TRBV3-1 and TRBJ1-6, with D perhaps TRBD1 (5 bases). Germline CDR1 and CDR2: LGHDT and YNNKEL (reference sequence). This CDR3 region has 14 residues. Trimming removed 5 bases at V and 9 bases at J, with 14 bases between. The CDR3 DNA sequence: TGTGCCAGCAGCATTGGGACTAAACTTTCACCCCTCCACTTT. Translation: CASSIGTKLSPLHF. Filled out from reference TRBV3-1 and TRBJ1-6, the complete variable domain reads DTAVSQTPKYLVTQMGNDKSIKCEQNLGHDTMYWYKQDSKKFLKIMFSYNNKELIINETVPNRFSPKSPDKAHLNLHINSLELGDSAVYFCASSIGTKLSPLHFGNGTRLTVT.

Ten or more counts support this clonotype. The V and J genes are TRBV12-3 or TRBV12-4 and TRBJ1-5; maybe TRBD1 (5 bases). CDR3 length: 15 residues. Trimming took 5 bases from V and 4 from J, leaving 15 bases between them. DNA of the CDR3: TGTGCCAGCAGTCACTACCGGGACGGAAATCAGCCCCAGCATTTT. Its translation: CASSHYRDGNQPQHF.

By share, this clonotype ranks as medium-sized. The genes are TRBV4-2 and TRBJ2-1; 7 nucleotides line up with TRBD1. CDR3 length: 16 amino acids. Germline V gene lookup returns CDR1 LGHNA and CDR2 YNFKEQ. The V gene end was trimmed by 4 bases and the J gene end by 3 bases; junction bases not matched to a gene: 9. The CDR3: CASSPLGDRIYNEQFF. The CDR3 bases are TGTGCCAGCAGCCCCTTGGGGGACAGAATCTACAATGAGCAGTTCTTC.

There are many counts of this clonotype. This chain links TRBV7-2 with TRBJ2-7; the D gene is possibly TRBD2 (6 bases). CDR3 length: 14 residues. The ends were cut back, 4 bases at V and 4 bases at J, with 14 bases in the middle. CDR1 and CDR2 from the germline V gene are SGHTA and FQGNSA. The CDR3 region is CASSSPGLKYEQYF. The CDR3 DNA follows: TGTGCCAGCAGCTCCCCGGGACTCAAATACGAGCAGTACTTC.

The sample holds many counts of this clonotype. V usage is TRBV27 and J usage is TRBJ1-5, with TRBD1 matching over 8 bases. Germline CDR1 is MNHEY and CDR2 is SMNVEV (reference sequence). V lost 5 bases, J lost 4 bases, and 13 bases stayed unmatched. The CDR3 consists of 17 residues. CDR3 region: CASSPNQGARRNQPQHF. The CDR3 nucleotides read TGTGCCAGCAGTCCTAACCAGGGGGCGCGGAGGAATCAGCCCCAGCATTTT.

A few counts support this clonotype. The rearrangement uses TRBV6-2 or TRBV6-3 and TRBJ2-3; the D is unclear. This CDR3 comprises 12 residues. Germline CDR1 MNHEY, CDR2 SVGEGT. Trimming removed 7 bases from V and 5 bases from J, with 10 bases in between. This chain's CDR3 is CASTSLLDTQYF. The CDR3 nucleotides read TGTGCCAGCACCTCGCTCCTAGATACGCAGTATTTT.

This clonotype has more than one count but fewer than ten. The gene calls are TRBV20-1 and TRBJ2-7, with a tentative D call TRBD1 (7 bases). This CDR3 has 16 amino acids. CDR1 DFQATT and CDR2 SNEGSKA come from the germline V gene (reference sequence). The CDR3 spells CRPQGGLSPPTWEQYF. In DNA form, the CDR3 reads TGCAGGCCCCAGGGGGGTCTTTCCCCTCCTACGTGGGAGCAGTACTTC.

This clonotype has just a few counts. V usage is TRBV5-4 and J usage is TRBJ2-4; maybe TRBD2 (6 bases). Looked up from germline, CDR1 is SGHNT and CDR2 is YYREEE (reference sequence). This CDR3 comprises 12 residues. Trimming removed 1 base from V and 9 bases from J, with 8 bases in between. The CDR3 loop reads CASSLPGSIQYF. CDR3 nucleotides: TGTGCCAGCAGCTTGCCCGGGAGCATTCAGTACTTC.

In its sample, this clonotype was seen many times. V gene TRBV20-1 combines with J gene TRBJ2-1; 10 bases are a match to TRBD1. The CDR3 totals 14 residues. Germline V lookup: CDR1 DFQATT, CDR2 SNEGSKA (reference sequence). The V gene end was trimmed by 8 bases and the J gene end by 8 bases; junction bases not matched to a gene: 12. The CDR3 DNA is TGCAGTAACCTCCCCGGGACAGGGGTCCATGAGCAGTTCTTC. Amino acid sequence: CSNLPGTGVHEQFF.

The J gene is TRBJ2-5, the V gene TRBV12-3 or TRBV12-4, with D possibly matching TRBD2 (5 bases). V lost 3 bases and J lost 6, with 8 bases in between. CDR3 length: 12 residues. Here the CDR3 DNA reads TGTGCCAGCAGTTTGGACGGGAAGACCCAGTACTTC. It is translated as CASSLDGKTQYF.

This clonotype was seen at least ten times. V is TRBV12-3 or TRBV12-4 and J is TRBJ2-1; D could derive from TRBD1 or TRBD2 (6 bases each). CDR3 length: 15 amino acids. V lost 7 bases and J 2 bases, leaving 15 bases between the germline ends. The CDR3 reads CASTRGGTTYNEQFF. The CDR3 bases are TGTGCCAGCACCCGAGGGGGGACGACCTACAATGAGCAGTTCTTC.

This clonotype was counted ten times or more. The V gene is TRBV6-5, the J gene TRBJ1-5, with D possibly TRBD1 on 5 matching bases. Germline CDR1 is MNHEY and CDR2 is SVGAGI. V gave up 0 bases and J gave up 3 bases, with 15 bases separating them. The CDR3 covers 17 residues. The CDR3 protein is CASSYSRGAGNNQPQHF. The CDR3 DNA reads TGTGCCAGCAGTTACTCGAGAGGGGCAGGGAACAATCAGCCCCAGCATTTT.

This clonotype has ten or more counts. The V gene is TRBV15, the J gene TRBJ2-1; no definite D call. Germline lookup yields CDR1 LNHNV and CDR2 YYDKDF (reference sequence). The CDR3 is 15 residues long. V was pared by 5 bases and J by 5 bases, with 16 bases between. The CDR3 protein is CATSPYPGRNNEQFF. In DNA form, the CDR3 reads TGTGCCACCAGCCCATACCCCGGGCGGAACAATGAGCAGTTCTTC.

This clonotype was counted ten times or more. V is TRBV7-2 and J is TRBJ2-3, with 8 nucleotides matching TRBD2. Germline values: CDR1 SGHTA, CDR2 FQGNSA. J was trimmed by 3 bases and V by 1 base; bases with no gene match: 6. This CDR3 is 16 amino acids long. In DNA form, the CDR3 reads TGTGCCAGCAGCTTAGTGGGAAGCGGGAGAACAGATACGCAGTATTTT. This sequence encodes CASSLVGSGRTDTQYF.

In this sample, this clonotype turned up many times. The CDR3, as DNA: TGTGCCACCAGTGACGGGCACCGCTACGAGCAGTACTTC. This sequence encodes CATSDGHRYEQYF. V gene TRBV24-1 combines with J gene TRBJ2-7; the D is unclear. This CDR3 has 13 amino acids. V was shortened by 4 bases and J by 3 bases, with 9 bases between the two germline ends. Germline lookup yields CDR1 KGHDR and CDR2 SFDVKD.

Many counts were recorded for this clonotype. The V call is TRBV18, the J call TRBJ2-1; D is ambiguous. V lost 0 bases, J lost 2 bases, and 14 bases lay in between. The CDR3 spans 17 residues. Germline V gene data show CDR1 as KGHSH and CDR2 as LQKENI. The CDR3 DNA sequence: TGTGCCAGCTCACCACCGTTGACGGAGAAGACCTACAATGAGCAGTTCTTC. Amino acids: CASSPPLTEKTYNEQFF.

This clonotype has ten or more counts. The CDR3 coding sequence is TGTGCCAGCTCCGGGCGGACGAGCAATCAGCCCCAGCATTTT. Protein sequence: CASSGRTSNQPQHF. The gene calls are TRBV18 and TRBJ1-5; D ambiguous. This CDR3 has 14 residues. Germline values: CDR1 KGHSH, CDR2 LQKENI. Trimming removed 6 bases at V and 1 base at J, with 10 bases between.